This TCR beta chain was documented in a study of Graves' ophthalmopathy and Graves' hyperthyroidism. Other autoimmune diseases, uncontrolled infections, pregnancy and lactation each led to patient exclusion. The diagnosis was founded upon clinical symptoms, serum thyroxine, TRAb, thyroid ultrasound and orbital computed tomography. CDR1 SEHNR and CDR2 FQNEAQ come from the germline V gene (reference sequence). CDR3 length: 15 residues. V was trimmed by 1 base and J by 7 bases, leaving 16 bases between them. Remarks on this clonotype: Its antigen is currently unknown. It may be a read error: a sequence one base away is much more abundant.

Points from the study as a whole: Detected in blood as well were most expanded thyroid clonotypes with frequency above 0.001.

RNA transcripts served as template for amplifying TCR beta CDR3 sequences. Second-round multiplex PCR came after first-round RT-PCR with HTBI primers. TCRdb re-called the multiplex PCR reads with MiXCR, one entry per CDR3 protein. The table lists hundreds of thousands of distinct CDR3 sequences, just over 40% of them singletons. The TCR comes from an adult man with Graves' ophthalmopathy. V usage is TRBV7-9 and J usage is TRBJ1-2; no firm D call. The sequenced sample was peripheral blood. In nucleotides, the CDR3 is TGTGCCAGCAGCTTAGGGGATCGGATGGGCTGTGGCTACACCTTC. Translating gives CASSLGDRMGCGYTF.